One and the same sample provided the 21 T cell receptor beta chains below, sequenced in a study of PD-1 blockade in classical Hodgkin lymphoma. Time point indicated: cycle 4 day 1 (C4D1), after about 6 weeks of nivolumab. Every one of the patients relapsed after autologous stem cell transplantation (brentuximab vedotin exposure was variable). Thawed PBMCs yielded CD4+ T cells through magnetic negative selection. Using immunoSEQ multiplex PCR, the repertoire was profiled, and TCRdb retains in-frame clones only, with some absent. The table records under 20,000 clones, approximately 72% of them present only once. The source was CD4+ T cells from blood, collected before the fourth cycle of nivolumab. The receptors were sampled from a human donor with classical Hodgkin lymphoma.

The table lists this clone with a few counts. In nucleotides, the CDR3 is TGTGCCAGTAGACCCGGGCGTTGGGTGTCGGAAAATGAGACAGATACGCAGTATTTT. Protein product: CASRPGRWVSENETDTQYF. The V gene is TRBV19, the J gene TRBJ2-3; D gene unclear. The CDR3 runs 19 residues. The ends were cut back, 6 bases at V and 3 bases at J, with 28 bases in the middle. Per germline, CDR1 LNHDA and CDR2 SQIVND (reference sequence). The full variable domain, its missing parts supplied by reference TRBV19 and TRBJ2-3, is DGGITQSPKYLFRKEGQNVTLSCEQNLNHDAMYWYRQDPGQGLRLIYYSQIVNDFQKGDIAEGYSVSREKKESFPLTVTSAQKNPTAFYLCASRPGRWVSENETDTQYFGPGTRLTVL.

The table lists this clone with a few counts. The chain is built from TRBV2 and TRBJ1-1; D is uncertain. The germline CDR1 and CDR2 sequences are SNHLY and FYNNEI. The CDR3 is 12 residues long. V was cut by 8 bases and J by 5 bases, with 12 bases left in between. The CDR3 bases are TGTGCCAGCGGCGGTGGCAGGACTGAAGCTTTCTTT. Residues: CASGGGRTEAFF.

The CDR3 loop reads CASSHIQGFENQPQHF. Here the CDR3 DNA reads TGTGCCAGCAGCCACATTCAGGGGTTCGAGAATCAGCCCCAGCATTTT. The chain links TRBV7-8 to TRBJ1-5; perhaps TRBD1 as D (6 bases). CDR1 is SGHVS and CDR2 is FQNEAQ in the germline V gene. There are 16 residues in the CDR3. Trimming removed 5 bases at V and 4 bases at J, with 18 bases between.

The chain uses TRBV10-3 and TRBJ2-2; D is unclear. Germline V gene data show CDR1 as ENHRY and CDR2 as SYGVKD. Trimming removed 6 bases at V and 8 bases at J, with 10 bases between. The CDR3 contains 12 residues. The CDR3 region has the DNA TGTGCCATCAGCCCTGCTGTGGGGGAGCTGTTTTTT. This encodes CAISPAVGELFF.

This clone is medium-sized. The chain employs TRBV14 and TRBJ1-1; D perhaps matches TRBD1 (6 bases). Germline V lookup: CDR1 SGHDN, CDR2 FVKESK. Trimming took 6 bases from V and 6 from J, leaving 14 bases between them. CDR3 length: 13 residues. For the CDR3, the DNA is TGTGCCAGCAGACTTGGGGGCTGGGCTGAAGCTTTCTTT. It translates to CASRLGGWAEAFF.

V gene TRBV7-9 combines with J gene TRBJ1-5; D possibly corresponds to TRBD1 (6 bases). V lost 4 bases and J lost 3, with 16 bases in between. The CDR3 consists of 16 residues. Germline values: CDR1 SEHNR, CDR2 FQNEAQ (reference sequence). As DNA, the CDR3 is TGTGCCAGCAGCTCGGGGCAGGGGCCATCCAATCAGCCCCAGCATTTT. Translation: CASSSGQGPSNQPQHF.

The rearrangement joins TRBV9 to TRBJ2-1; the D gene is possibly TRBD2 (5 bases). The V end was cut by 0 bases, the J end by 0 bases, with 10 bases between. Looked up from germline, CDR1 is SGDLS and CDR2 is YYNGEE. The CDR3 has 16 residues. The DNA of the CDR3 is TGTGCCAGCAGCGTAGATGGCGGAGGCTCCTACAATGAGCAGTTCTTC. This gives the protein CASSVDGGGSYNEQFF. The full variable domain, its missing parts supplied by reference TRBV9 and TRBJ2-1, is DSGVTQTPKHLITATGQRVTLRCSPRSGDLSVYWYQQSLDQGLQFLIQYYNGEERAKGNILERFSAQQFPDLHSELNLSSLELGDSALYFCASSVDGGGSYNEQFFGPGTRLTVL.

V and J are TRBV7-2 and TRBJ2-1; TRBD2 aligns across 9 bases. The V gene's germline CDR1 is SGHTA and CDR2 FQGNSA. V shed 5 bases and J 5 bases; nucleotides not matched to a gene: 7. This CDR3 has 15 residues. The CDR3 region has the DNA TGTGCCAGCAGCCACGGACTAGCGAGAGACAATGAGCAGTTCTTC. This translates into CASSHGLARDNEQFF.

This chain links TRBV18 with TRBJ2-5; TRBD1 aligns across 8 bases. With V trimmed by 6 bases and J by 5 bases, 8 bases remained unmatched. This CDR3 has 14 residues. Germline CDR1 and CDR2: KGHSH and LQKENI. The CDR3 loop is CASSLRGQQETQYF. The CDR3 DNA follows: TGTGCCAGCTCTCTCAGGGGGCAGCAGGAGACCCAGTACTTC.

The chain combines TRBV6-5 with TRBJ2-3; D uncertain. The V and J ends lost 6 bases and 4 bases respectively, with 11 bases between them. The CDR3 has 13 residues. Germline V CDR1 and CDR2: MNHEY, SVGAGI. CDR3 sequence reads: CASSPGEPDTQYF. CDR3 DNA sequence: TGTGCCAGCAGCCCGGGTGAACCAGATACGCAGTATTTT.

The gene calls are TRBV7-2 and TRBJ1-3, with D possibly matching TRBD1 (5 bases). CDR1 and CDR2 (germline): SGHTA, FQGNSA. The CDR3 has 13 residues. V was shortened by 3 bases and J by 2 bases, with 5 bases between the two germline ends. In DNA form, the CDR3 reads TGTGCCAGCAGCTTGGGGGCTGGAAACACCATATATTTT. Translation: CASSLGAGNTIYF.

This chain joins TRBV28 and TRBJ2-5; 11 nucleotides align to TRBD1. The J segment lost 5 bases and the V segment lost 5 bases, leaving 10 bases of the junction unmatched. Germline CDR1 is MDHEN and CDR2 is SYDVKM. The CDR3 covers 16 residues. The CDR3 loop reads CASSPTDRGRGETQYF. Written as DNA, the CDR3 is TGTGCCAGCAGTCCGACGGACAGGGGGCGAGGGGAGACCCAGTACTTC.

The table lists this clone with a few counts. This sequence joins TRBV2 and TRBJ1-6, with TRBD1 matching over 9 bases. This CDR3 contains 14 residues. Germline V lookup: CDR1 SNHLY, CDR2 FYNNEI. V dropped 8 bases and J dropped 10; count of bases not matched to a gene: 9. The CDR3: CASGQGTSGSPLHF. The CDR3 bases are TGTGCCAGCGGACAGGGGACATCGGGGTCACCCCTCCACTTT.

The chain combines TRBV6-5 with TRBJ2-2; D is perhaps TRBD1 or TRBD2 (5 bases each). The germline V gene has CDR1 MNHEY and CDR2 SVGAGI. This CDR3 is built from 16 residues. The V gene lost 2 bases and the J gene lost 7 bases, with 17 bases spanning the gap. DNA of the CDR3: TGTGCCAGCAGTTACACACCCGGGGCTCGGCTCGGGGAGCTGTTTTTT. As protein: CASSYTPGARLGELFF.

The rearrangement links TRBV6-1 to TRBJ1-6, with unresolved D. Per the germline V gene, CDR1 is MNHNS and CDR2 is SASEGT. The CDR3 sequence is 19 residues long. Trimming removed 1 base from V and 1 base from J, with 17 bases in between. The CDR3: CASSEEEAGMGSYNSPLHF. The CDR3 DNA is TGTGCCAGCAGTGAAGAAGAGGCAGGTATGGGATCCTATAATTCACCCCTCCACTTT.

The chain is built from TRBV28 and TRBJ2-5, with 11 bases matching TRBD1. Germline-derived CDR1 and CDR2 are MDHEN and SYDVKM. The CDR3 consists of 15 residues. J was trimmed by 4 bases and V by 4 bases; bases with no gene match: 5. CDR3 protein: CASSSPGTGGETQYF. The CDR3 DNA is TGTGCCAGCAGTTCCCCCGGGACAGGGGGAGAGACCCAGTACTTC. The variable domain in full, with the rest retrieved from reference TRBV28 and TRBJ2-5, is DVKVTQSSRYLVKRTGEKVFLECVQDMDHENMFWYRQDPGLGLRLIYFSYDVKMKEKGDIPEGYSVSREKKERFSLILESASTNQTSMYLCASSSPGTGGETQYFGPGTRLLVL.

J is TRBJ1-5 and V is TRBV19, with D possibly TRBD1 on 6 matching bases. The germline V and J ends were trimmed by 6 bases and 2 bases, with 20 bases remaining between them. Germline loops: CDR1 LNHDA, CDR2 SQIVND (reference sequence). The CDR3 runs to 17 residues. For the CDR3, the DNA is TGTGCCAGTAGCCCCCAGGGGACGGCTGGAGGCAATCAGCCCCAGCATTTT. Translation gives CASSPQGTAGGNQPQHF.

The chain links TRBV7-8 to TRBJ1-1, with D unclear. CDR1 and CDR2 (germline): SGHVS, FQNEAQ. The CDR3 covers 13 residues. Trimming shortened V by 7 bases and J by 2 bases, and 11 bases separated the two germline ends. The CDR3 sequence: CASTRGLNTEAFF. In DNA, the CDR3 is TGTGCCAGCACCCGAGGGCTTAACACTGAAGCTTTCTTT.

This sequence joins TRBV7-9 and TRBJ2-1; 13 bases line up with TRBD2. The CDR3 totals 17 residues. The V gene end was trimmed by 5 bases and the J gene end by 4 bases; junction bases not matched to a gene: 8. The germline CDR1 and CDR2 sequences are SEHNR and FQNEAQ (reference sequence). The CDR3 here is CASSRGLAGVIYNEQFF. In DNA, the CDR3 is TGTGCCAGCAGCCGCGGACTAGCGGGAGTGATTTACAATGAGCAGTTCTTC.

V gene TRBV7-9 combines with J gene TRBJ2-3; D gene unclear. The CDR3 is 15 amino acids. V dropped 0 bases and J dropped 2 bases, with 9 bases sitting between them. From germline, CDR1 is SEHNR and CDR2 FQNEAQ (reference sequence). The CDR3 DNA is TGTGCCAGCAGCTTAGCGGGAACTTTCACAGATACGCAGTATTTT. It translates to CASSLAGTFTDTQYF.

The chain couples TRBV28 to TRBJ1-3; D is uncertain. From germline, CDR1 is MDHEN and CDR2 SYDVKM. With 5 bases removed from V and 0 bases from J, the gap between germline ends came to 14 bases. CDR3 length: 16 amino acids. The CDR3 here is CASSPRARSSGNTIYF. As DNA, the CDR3 is TGTGCCAGCAGTCCGCGGGCCCGGAGCTCTGGAAACACCATATATTTT.